This TCR beta chain appears in the sequencing data of a study of blood T cell repertoires in COVID-19. Study context: Collection of acute and convalescent COVID-19 samples took place in the United States, Italy and Spain. From T cells, B-cell-depleted T cells, or PBMCs came the material, which was cDNA or gDNA.

CDR3 size: 13 residues. V lost 3 bases and J lost 4, with 7 bases in between. Germline lookup yields CDR1 SGHDN and CDR2 FVKESK. The data were produced by immunoSEQ multiplex PCR, yet TCRdb's version contains in-frame clones alone and is incomplete. The sample consists of some 150,000 clones, about four fifths of them appearing once. The sequence was collected from a woman aged 50 to 60 who had been exposed to COVID-19. This chain connects TRBV14 to TRBJ2-1; no clear D gene. The sample comprised PBMCs or T cells enriched from blood (not recorded which). The CDR3 here is CASSQWRYNEQFF. CDR3 DNA: TGTGCCAGCAGCCAGTGGCGGTACAATGAGCAGTTCTTC.